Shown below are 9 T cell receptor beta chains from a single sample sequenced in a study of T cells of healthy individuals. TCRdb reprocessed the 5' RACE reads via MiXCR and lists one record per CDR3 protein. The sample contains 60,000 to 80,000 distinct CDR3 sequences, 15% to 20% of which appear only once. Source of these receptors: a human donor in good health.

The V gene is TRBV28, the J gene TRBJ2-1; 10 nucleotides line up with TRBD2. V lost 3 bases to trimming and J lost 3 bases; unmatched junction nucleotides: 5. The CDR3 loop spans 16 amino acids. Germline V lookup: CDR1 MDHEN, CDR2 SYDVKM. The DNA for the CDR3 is TGTGCCAGCAGTTTGGGGGTAGCGGGGGGCTACAATGAGCAGTTCTTC. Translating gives CASSLGVAGGYNEQFF.

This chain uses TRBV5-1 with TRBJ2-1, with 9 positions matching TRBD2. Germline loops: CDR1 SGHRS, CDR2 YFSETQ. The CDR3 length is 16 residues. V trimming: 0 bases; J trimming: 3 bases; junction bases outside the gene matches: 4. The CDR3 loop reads CASSLEGAGGYNEQFF. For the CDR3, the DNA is TGCGCCAGCAGCTTGGAGGGAGCGGGGGGCTACAATGAGCAGTTCTTC.

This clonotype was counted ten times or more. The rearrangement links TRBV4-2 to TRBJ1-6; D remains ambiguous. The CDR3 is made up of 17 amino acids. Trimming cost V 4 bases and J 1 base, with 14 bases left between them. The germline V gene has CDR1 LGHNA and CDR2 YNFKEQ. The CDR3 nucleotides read TGTGCCAGCAGCCTTACTTCAATGGGATCCTATAATTCACCCCTCCACTTT. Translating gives CASSLTSMGSYNSPLHF.

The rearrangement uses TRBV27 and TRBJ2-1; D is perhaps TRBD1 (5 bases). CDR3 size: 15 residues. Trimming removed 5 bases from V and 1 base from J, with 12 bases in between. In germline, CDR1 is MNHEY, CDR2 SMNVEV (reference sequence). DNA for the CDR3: TGTGCCAGCAGTCGCCAGGGATCATCCTACAATGAGCAGTTCTTC. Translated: CASSRQGSSYNEQFF.

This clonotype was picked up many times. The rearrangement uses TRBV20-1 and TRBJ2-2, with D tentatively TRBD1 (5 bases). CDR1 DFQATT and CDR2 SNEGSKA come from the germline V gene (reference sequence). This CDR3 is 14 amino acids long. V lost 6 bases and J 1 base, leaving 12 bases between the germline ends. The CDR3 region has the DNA TGCAGTGCCCCCAGGGTCCTGAACACCGGGGAGCTGTTTTTT. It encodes CSAPRVLNTGELFF.

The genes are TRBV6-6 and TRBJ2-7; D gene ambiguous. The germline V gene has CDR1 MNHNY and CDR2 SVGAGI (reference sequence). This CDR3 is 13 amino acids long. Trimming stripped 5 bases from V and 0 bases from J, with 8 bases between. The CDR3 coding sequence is TGTGCCAGCAGTCGACTGTACTCCTACGAGCAGTACTTC. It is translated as CASSRLYSYEQYF.

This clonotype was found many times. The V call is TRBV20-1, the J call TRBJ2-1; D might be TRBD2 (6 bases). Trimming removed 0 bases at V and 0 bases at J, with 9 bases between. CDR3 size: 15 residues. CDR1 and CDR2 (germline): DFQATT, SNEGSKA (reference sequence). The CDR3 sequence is CSARDDGSSYNEQFF. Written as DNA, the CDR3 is TGCAGTGCTAGAGATGACGGGAGCTCCTACAATGAGCAGTTCTTC.

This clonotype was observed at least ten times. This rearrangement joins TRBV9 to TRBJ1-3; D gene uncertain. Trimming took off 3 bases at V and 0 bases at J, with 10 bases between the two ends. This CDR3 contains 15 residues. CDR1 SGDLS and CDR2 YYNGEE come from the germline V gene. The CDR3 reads CASSAEAVSGNTIYF. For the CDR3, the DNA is TGTGCCAGCAGCGCCGAAGCTGTCTCTGGAAACACCATATATTTT.

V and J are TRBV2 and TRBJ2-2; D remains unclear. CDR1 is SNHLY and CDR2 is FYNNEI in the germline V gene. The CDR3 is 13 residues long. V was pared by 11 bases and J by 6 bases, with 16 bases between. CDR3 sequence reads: CAGKGNPPGELFF. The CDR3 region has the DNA TGTGCCGGCAAGGGCAATCCTCCCGGGGAGCTGTTTTTT.